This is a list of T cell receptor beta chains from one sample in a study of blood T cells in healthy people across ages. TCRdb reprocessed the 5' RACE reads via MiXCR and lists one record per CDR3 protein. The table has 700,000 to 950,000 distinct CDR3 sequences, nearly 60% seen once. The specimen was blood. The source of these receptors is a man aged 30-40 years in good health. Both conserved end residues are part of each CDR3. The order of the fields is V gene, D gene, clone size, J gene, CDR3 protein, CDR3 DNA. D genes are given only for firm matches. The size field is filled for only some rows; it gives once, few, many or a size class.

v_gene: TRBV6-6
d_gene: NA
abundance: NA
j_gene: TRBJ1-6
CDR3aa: CASSFPRGGAIINSPLHF
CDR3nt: TGTGCCAGCAGTTTTCCTCGCGGGGGCGCGATTATTAATTCACCCCTCCACTTT

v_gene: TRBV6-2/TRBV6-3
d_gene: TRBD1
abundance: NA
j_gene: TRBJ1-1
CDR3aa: CASGTVTGTEAFF
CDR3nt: TGTGCCAGCGGAACCGTGACAGGGACTGAAGCTTTCTTT

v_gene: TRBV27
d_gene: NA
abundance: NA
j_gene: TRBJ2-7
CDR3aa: CASRFSGTHFSYEQYF
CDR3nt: TGTGCCAGCCGATTCTCCGGGACACACTTCTCCTACGAGCAGTACTTC

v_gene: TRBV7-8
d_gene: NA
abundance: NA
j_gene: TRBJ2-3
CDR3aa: CASGPGTRGDTQYF
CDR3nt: TGTGCCAGCGGCCCCGGGACAAGGGGAGATACGCAGTATTTT

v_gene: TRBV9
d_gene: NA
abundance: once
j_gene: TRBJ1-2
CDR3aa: CASSPSGGLTGYTF
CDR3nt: TGTGCCAGCAGCCCCAGCGGGGGGTTGACGGGCTACACCTTC

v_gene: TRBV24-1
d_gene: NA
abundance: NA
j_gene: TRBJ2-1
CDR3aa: CATVDRNNEQFF
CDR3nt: TGTGCCACTGTTGACAGGAACAATGAGCAGTTCTTC

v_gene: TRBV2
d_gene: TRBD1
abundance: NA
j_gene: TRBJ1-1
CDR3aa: CASSVDRGAFF
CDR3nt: TGTGCCAGCAGTGTCGACAGGGGGGCTTTCTTT

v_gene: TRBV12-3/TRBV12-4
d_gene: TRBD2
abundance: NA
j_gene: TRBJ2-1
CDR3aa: CASSFGGGLYNEQFF
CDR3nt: TGTGCCAGCAGTTTCGGCGGGGGGCTGTACAATGAGCAGTTCTTC

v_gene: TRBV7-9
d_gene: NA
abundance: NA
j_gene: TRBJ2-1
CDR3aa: CASSLSGPREQFF
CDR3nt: TGTGCCAGCAGCTTATCAGGGCCCCGTGAGCAGTTCTTC

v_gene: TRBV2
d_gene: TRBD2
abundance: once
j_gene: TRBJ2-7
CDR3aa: CASVEVISSGDYEQYF
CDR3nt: TGTGCCAGCGTAGAGGTTATTTCTAGCGGAGACTACGAGCAGTACTTC

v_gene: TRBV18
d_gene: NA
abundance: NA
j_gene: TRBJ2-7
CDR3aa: CASSRRRDEQYF
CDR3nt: TGTGCCAGCTCCAGGCGCCGGGACGAGCAGTACTTC

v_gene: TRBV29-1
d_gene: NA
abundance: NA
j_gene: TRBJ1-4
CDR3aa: CSVEVSNEKLFF
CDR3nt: TGCAGCGTTGAAGTCTCTAATGAAAAACTGTTTTTT

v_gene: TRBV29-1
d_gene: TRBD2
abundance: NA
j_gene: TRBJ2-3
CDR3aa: CSVEGTAGGIAGADTQYF
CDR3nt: TGCAGCGTTGAAGGAACGGCCGGGGGGATAGCGGGTGCAGATACGCAGTATTTT

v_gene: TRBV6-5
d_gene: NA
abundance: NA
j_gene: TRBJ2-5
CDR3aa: CASSYSGAVQETQYF
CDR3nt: TGTGCCAGCAGTTACTCTGGGGCGGTCCAAGAGACCCAGTACTTC

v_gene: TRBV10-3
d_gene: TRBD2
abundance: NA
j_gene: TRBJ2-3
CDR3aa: CAIAGVVADTQYF
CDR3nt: TGTGCCATCGCGGGGGTGGTTGCAGATACGCAGTATTTT

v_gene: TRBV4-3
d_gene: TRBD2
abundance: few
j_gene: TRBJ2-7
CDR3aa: CASSQGSGSGNEQYF
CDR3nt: TGCGCCAGCAGCCAAGGTAGCGGGAGCGGGAACGAGCAGTACTTC

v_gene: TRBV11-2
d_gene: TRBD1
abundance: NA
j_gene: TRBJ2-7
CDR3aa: CASSSRGQSYEQYF
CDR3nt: TGTGCCAGCAGCTCCCGGGGACAGAGCTACGAGCAGTACTTC

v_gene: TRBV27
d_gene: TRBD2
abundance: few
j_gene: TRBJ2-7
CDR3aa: CASSYATSANEQYF
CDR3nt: TGTGCCAGCAGTTACGCGACTAGCGCCAACGAGCAGTACTTC

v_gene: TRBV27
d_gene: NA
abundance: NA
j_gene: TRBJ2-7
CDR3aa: CASSLSALVSSYEQYF
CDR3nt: TGTGCCAGCAGTTTATCGGCGCTGGTAAGCTCCTACGAGCAGTACTTC

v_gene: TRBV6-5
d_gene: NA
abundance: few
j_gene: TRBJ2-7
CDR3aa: CASSSPDTYEQYF
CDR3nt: TGTGCCAGCAGTTCCCCGGACACCTACGAGCAGTACTTC

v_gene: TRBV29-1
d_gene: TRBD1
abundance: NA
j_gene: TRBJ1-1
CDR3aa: CSVVGTGWAEAFF
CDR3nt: TGCAGCGTAGTGGGGACAGGGTGGGCTGAAGCTTTCTTT

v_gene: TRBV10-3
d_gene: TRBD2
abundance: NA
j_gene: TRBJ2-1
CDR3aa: CAISEVASGLNEQFF
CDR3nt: TGTGCCATCAGTGAGGTGGCTAGCGGACTTAATGAGCAGTTCTTC

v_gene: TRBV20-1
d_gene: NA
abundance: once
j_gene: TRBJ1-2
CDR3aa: CSARNFAGDRGYTF
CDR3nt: TGCAGTGCCCGGAATTTCGCGGGAGATAGGGGCTACACCTTC

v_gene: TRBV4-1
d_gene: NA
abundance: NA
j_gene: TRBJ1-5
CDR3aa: CASSQEGARNQPQHF
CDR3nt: TGCGCCAGCAGCCAAGAAGGGGCCAGGAATCAGCCCCAGCATTTT

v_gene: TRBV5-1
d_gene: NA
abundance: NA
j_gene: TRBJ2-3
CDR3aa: CASSLAGGGNTQYF
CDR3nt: TGCGCCAGCAGCTTGGCCGGCGGAGGGAATACGCAGTATTTT

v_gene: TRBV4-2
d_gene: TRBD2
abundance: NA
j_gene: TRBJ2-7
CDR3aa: CASRRTSGDEQYF
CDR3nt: TGTGCCAGCAGAAGGACTAGCGGGGACGAGCAGTACTTC

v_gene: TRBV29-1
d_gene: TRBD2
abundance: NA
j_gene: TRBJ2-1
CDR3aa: CSVVTSDLNNEQFF
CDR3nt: TGCAGCGTTGTAACTAGCGACCTTAACAATGAGCAGTTCTTC

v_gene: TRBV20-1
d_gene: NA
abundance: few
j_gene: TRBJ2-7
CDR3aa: CSARPLDGSYEQYF
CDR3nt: TGCAGTGCTAGGCCCCTCGACGGCTCCTACGAGCAGTACTTC

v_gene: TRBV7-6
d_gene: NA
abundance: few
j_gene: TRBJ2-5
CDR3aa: CASSLLEGTSEETQYF
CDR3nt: TGTGCCAGCAGCTTACTGGAAGGTACCTCCGAAGAGACCCAGTACTTC

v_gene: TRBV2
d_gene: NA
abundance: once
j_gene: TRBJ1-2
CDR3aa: CASSPKGQQGYGYTF
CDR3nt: TGTGCCAGCAGTCCTAAAGGCCAACAGGGCTATGGCTACACCTTC

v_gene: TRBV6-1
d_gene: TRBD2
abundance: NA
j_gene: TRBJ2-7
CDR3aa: CASSELAGAYEQYF
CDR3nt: TGTGCCAGCAGTGAACTAGCGGGAGCCTATGAGCAGTACTTC

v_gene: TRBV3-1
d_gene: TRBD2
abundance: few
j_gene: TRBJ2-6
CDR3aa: CASSLGTSGTGANVLTF
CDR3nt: TGTGCCAGCAGCCTGGGGACTAGCGGGACTGGGGCCAACGTCCTGACTTTC

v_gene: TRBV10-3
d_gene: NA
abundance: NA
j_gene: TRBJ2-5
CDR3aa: CAILGDGETQYF
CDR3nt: TGTGCCATCCTTGGCGATGGAGAGACCCAGTACTTC

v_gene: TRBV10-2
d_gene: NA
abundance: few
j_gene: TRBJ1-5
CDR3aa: CASGEYSNQPQHF
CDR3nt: TGCGCCAGCGGAGAATATAGCAATCAGCCCCAGCATTTT

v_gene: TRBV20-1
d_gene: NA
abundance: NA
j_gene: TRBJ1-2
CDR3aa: CSAGGLLDFYGYTF
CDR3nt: TGCAGTGCTGGGGGCCTTTTGGATTTCTATGGCTACACCTTC

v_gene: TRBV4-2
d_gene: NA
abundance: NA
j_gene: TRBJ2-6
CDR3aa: CASSQAGIAAGANVLTF
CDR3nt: TGTGCCAGCAGCCAAGCAGGGATTGCCGCCGGGGCCAACGTCCTGACTTTC

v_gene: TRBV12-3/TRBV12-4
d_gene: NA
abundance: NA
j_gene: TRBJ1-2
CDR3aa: CASSFGLGDYGYTF
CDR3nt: TGTGCCAGCAGTTTCGGGTTGGGAGACTATGGCTACACCTTC

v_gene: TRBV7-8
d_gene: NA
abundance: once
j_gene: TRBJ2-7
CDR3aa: CASSSSMTTTDYNEQYF
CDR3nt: TGTGCCAGCAGCTCATCAATGACGACGACAGATTACAATGAGCAGTACTTC

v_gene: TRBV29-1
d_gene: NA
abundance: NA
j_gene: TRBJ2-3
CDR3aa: CSVVARVLTDTQYF
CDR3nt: TGCAGCGTTGTTGCGCGGGTTCTCACAGATACGCAGTATTTT

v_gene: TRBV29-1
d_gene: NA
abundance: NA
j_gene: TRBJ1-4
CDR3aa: CSVAEGLIGERLFF
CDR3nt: TGCAGCGTTGCTGAGGGGTTAATTGGTGAAAGACTGTTTTTT

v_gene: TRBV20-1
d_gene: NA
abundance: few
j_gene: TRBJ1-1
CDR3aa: CSARPRGTEAFF
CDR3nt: TGCAGTGCTAGACCGAGAGGCACTGAAGCTTTCTTT

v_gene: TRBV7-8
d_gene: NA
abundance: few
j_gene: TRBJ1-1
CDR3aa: CASSPTWGSEAFF
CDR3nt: TGTGCCAGCAGCCCGACGTGGGGCAGTGAAGCTTTCTTT

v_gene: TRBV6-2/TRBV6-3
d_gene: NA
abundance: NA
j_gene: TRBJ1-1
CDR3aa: CASSRAMNTEAFF
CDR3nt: TGTGCCAGTTCTAGGGCCATGAACACTGAAGCTTTCTTT

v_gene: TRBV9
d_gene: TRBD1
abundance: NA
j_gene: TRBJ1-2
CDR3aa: CASSATGTPNYGYTF
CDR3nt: TGTGCCAGCAGCGCGACAGGGACCCCTAACTATGGCTACACCTTC

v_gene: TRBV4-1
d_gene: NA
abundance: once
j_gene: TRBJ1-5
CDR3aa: CASSQDEGTGQPQHF
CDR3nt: TGCGCCAGCAGCCAAGATGAAGGGACGGGACAGCCCCAGCATTTT

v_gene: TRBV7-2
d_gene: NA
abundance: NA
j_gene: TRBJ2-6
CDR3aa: CASTSLGRASGANVLTF
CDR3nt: TGTGCCAGCACCTCCTTGGGCCGGGCCTCTGGGGCCAACGTCCTGACTTTC

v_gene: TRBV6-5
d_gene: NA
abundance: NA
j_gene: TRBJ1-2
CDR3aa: CASGPRGPYGYTF
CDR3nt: TGTGCCAGCGGGCCGCGGGGGCCCTATGGCTACACCTTC

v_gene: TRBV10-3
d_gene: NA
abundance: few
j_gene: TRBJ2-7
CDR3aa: CAISEAFGVAGSEQYF
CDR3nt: TGTGCCATCAGTGAAGCCTTCGGGGTTGCCGGTTCGGAGCAGTACTTC

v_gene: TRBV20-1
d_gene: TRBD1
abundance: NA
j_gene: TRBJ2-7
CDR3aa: CSARPGTGRSYEQYF
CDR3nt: TGCAGTGCTAGACCCGGGACAGGGAGGTCCTACGAGCAGTACTTC

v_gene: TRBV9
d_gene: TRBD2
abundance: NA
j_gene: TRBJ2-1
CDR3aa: CASSVHGAGDYSYEQFF
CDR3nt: TGTGCCAGCAGCGTTCACGGTGCGGGGGATTACAGTTATGAGCAGTTCTTC

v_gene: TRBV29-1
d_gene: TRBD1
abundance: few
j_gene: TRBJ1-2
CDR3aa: CSVGLQGSGYGYTF
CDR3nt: TGCAGCGTTGGACTACAGGGGTCGGGCTATGGCTACACCTTC

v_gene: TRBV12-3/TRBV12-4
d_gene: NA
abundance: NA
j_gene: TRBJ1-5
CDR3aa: CASSLLGPDQPQHF
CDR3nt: TGTGCCAGCAGTTTGTTGGGACCGGATCAGCCCCAGCATTTT

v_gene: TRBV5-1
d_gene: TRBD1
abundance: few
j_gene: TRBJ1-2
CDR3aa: CASSLGVTGDGYTF
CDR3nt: TGCGCCAGCAGCTTGGGGGTGACAGGGGATGGCTACACCTTC

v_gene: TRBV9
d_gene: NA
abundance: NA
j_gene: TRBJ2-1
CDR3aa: CASSPLGGGLSSYNEQFF
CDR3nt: TGTGCCAGCAGCCCCCTCGGGGGCGGACTAAGCTCCTACAATGAGCAGTTCTTC